The clone carrying this T cell receptor beta chain was seen a handful of times. Its antigen is unidentified. This record comes from a study of post-analysis software for immune sequencing data. Study results and caveats: Relative to controls, patients had about five TRBV segments at higher frequency, with TRBV5-6, TRBV5-1 and TRBV20-1 among these.

TCR beta libraries were prepared from cDNA with unique molecular identifiers. Using its own MiXCR run on the PCR reads, TCRdb lists one record per CDR3 protein. Among fewer than 700,000 distinct CDR3 sequences listed, roughly two fifths were seen once. This CDR3 comprises 12 residues. Germline CDR1 is DFQATT and CDR2 is SNEGSKA (reference sequence). Between the trimmed V and J ends, which lost 5 bases and 2 bases, there was a span of 10 bases. This TCR was sampled from a girl aged 5-17 years with multiple sclerosis. This chain links TRBV20-1 with TRBJ2-7, with a tentative D call TRBD1 (6 bases). The sample taken for sequencing was blood. The CDR3 sequence: CSALRTAYEQYF. CDR3 bases: TGCAGTGCTCTCCGGACAGCCTACGAGCAGTACTTC.